This T cell receptor beta chain was found in a study of T-cell memory formation after mild COVID-19. Findings of the study overall: Some SARS-CoV-2-responding clones were already detected in memory before infection.

TCRdb called the 5' RACE reads again in MiXCR, with one record for every CDR3 protein. The sample holds roughly 350,000 distinct CDR3 sequences, 20% to 25% seen once. This clonotype was observed a few times. No antigen is known for it. The origin of this receptor is an adult woman who had mild COVID-19 (a few samples of this study predate the infection). Cell type and time point are not known. Sequencing input: PBMCs or a T cell subset sorted from them (not recorded which).

In DNA form, the CDR3 reads TGTGCCAGCAGCTTTCCAGGTTTCTACGAGCAGTACTTC. This encodes CASSFPGFYEQYF. The gene calls are TRBV11-3 and TRBJ2-7; no definite D call. Trimming shortened V by 3 bases and J by 3 bases, and 9 bases separated the two germline ends. This CDR3 has 13 amino acids. The germline V gene has CDR1 SGHNT and CDR2 YENEEA.